Shown below are 30 T cell receptor beta chains from a single sample sequenced in a study of Ad26.COV2.S vaccination and SARS-CoV-2 variants. Treatment defined: roughly 20 received Ad26.COV2.S at low or high dose, single or two shots; roughly 5 received placebo; per-sample allocation not given. It was on day 63 after the first vaccine or placebo injection that samples were taken. The assay was immunoSEQ multiplex PCR, and TCRdb's table has in-frame clones only and misses some. The sample holds more than 300,000 clones, around four fifths seen once. The sample consisted of peripheral blood, taken in a trial of Ad26.COV2.S vaccine versus placebo. The source is a person aged 18-60 years who received the Ad26.COV2.S COVID-19 vaccine or a placebo.

Only one count was recorded for this clone. The chain combines TRBV27 with TRBJ2-7, with TRBD2 as a possible D gene (6 bases). V was shortened by 3 bases and J by 6 bases, with 12 bases between the two germline ends. Germline lookup yields CDR1 MNHEY and CDR2 SMNVEV (reference sequence). The length of the CDR3 is 13 residues. The CDR3 DNA reads as TGTGCCAGCAGTTTGTTGAGGGGAGGCGAGCAGTACTTC. This encodes CASSLLRGGEQYF.

The rearrangement uses TRBV18 and TRBJ1-3, with D unresolved. The CDR3 has 17 residues. Trimming stripped 6 bases from V and 0 bases from J, with 18 bases between. Germline CDR1 and CDR2: KGHSH and LQKENI. CDR3 nucleotide sequence: TGTGCCAGCTCGCCTTCGGCGGACGGGATCTCTGGAAACACCATATATTTT. Translation gives CASSPSADGISGNTIYF.

The chain joins TRBV6-4 to TRBJ1-1, with no clear D. This CDR3 has 17 amino acids. Germline values: CDR1 MRHNA, CDR2 SNTAGT. Trimming removed 4 bases from V and 1 base from J, with 19 bases in between. The CDR3 DNA reads as TGTGCCAGCAGTGTCCCTACAAACAATACGACGAACACTGAAGCTTTCTTT. It is translated as CASSVPTNNTTNTEAFF.

The chain recombines TRBV3-1 (or the pseudogene TRBV3-2) with TRBJ2-2, with TRBD1 as a possible D gene (6 bases). Germline CDR1 is LGHDT and CDR2 is YNNKEL (reference sequence). CDR3 size: 14 residues. Trimming stripped 4 bases from V and 4 bases from J, with 10 bases between. As DNA, the CDR3 is TGTGCCAGCAGCCCGGGACATAGCACCGGGGAGCTGTTTTTT. It yields the protein CASSPGHSTGELFF.

The gene calls are TRBV28 and TRBJ2-5; D is possibly TRBD2 (5 bases). This CDR3 is built from 12 residues. CDR1 is MDHEN, CDR2 SYDVKM, per germline. Trimming pared 7 bases from V and 5 bases from J, leaving 11 bases between. DNA for the CDR3: TGTGCCAGCAAGCGGCAAGCGGAGACCCAGTACTTC. It encodes CASKRQAETQYF. Variable domain in full (rest from reference TRBV28 and TRBJ2-5): DVKVTQSSRYLVKRTGEKVFLECVQDMDHENMFWYRQDPGLGLRLIYFSYDVKMKEKGDIPEGYSVSREKKERFSLILESASTNQTSMYLCASKRQAETQYFGPGTRLLVL.

The V gene is TRBV10-3, the J gene TRBJ1-3; the D gene is possibly TRBD1 (5 bases). The CDR3 length is 13 residues. Trimming stripped 4 bases from V and 3 bases from J, with 7 bases between. The germline gives CDR1 ENHRY, CDR2 SYGVKD. CDR3 coding DNA: TGTGCCATCAGTGCGGGGGATGGAAACACCATATATTTT. This codes for CAISAGDGNTIYF.

The chain employs TRBV11-3 and TRBJ2-1; a weak D match, TRBD2 (7 bases). Germline loops: CDR1 SGHNT, CDR2 YENEEA. Trimming took off 3 bases at V and 7 bases at J, with 13 bases between the two ends. CDR3 length: 14 amino acids. The CDR3 DNA sequence: TGTGCCAGCAGCTTGAACAGGGAGGGGAATGAGCAGTTCTTC. This gives the protein CASSLNREGNEQFF.

The chain is built from TRBV7-9 and TRBJ1-2; D might be TRBD1 (5 bases). Trimming pared 0 bases from V and 6 bases from J, leaving 14 bases between. CDR3 size: 15 residues. Germline V gives CDR1 SEHNR, CDR2 FQNEAQ (reference sequence). Here the CDR3 reads CASSLALRESDGYTF. Written as DNA, the CDR3 is TGTGCCAGCAGCTTAGCGCTCAGGGAGTCCGATGGCTACACCTTC. The full variable domain, its missing parts supplied by reference TRBV7-9 and TRBJ1-2, is DTGVSQNPRHKITKRGQNVTFRCDPISEHNRLYWYRQTLGQGPEFLTYFQNEAQLEKSRLLSDRFSAERPKGSFSTLEIQRTEQGDSAMYLCASSLALRESDGYTFGSGTRLTVV.

The V gene is TRBV2, the J gene TRBJ1-3; 11 positions agree with TRBD1. Germline V lookup: CDR1 SNHLY, CDR2 FYNNEI. V lost 9 bases, J lost 0 bases, and 4 bases stayed unmatched. The CDR3 has 15 residues. The CDR3 protein is CARGGTGGSGNTIYF. CDR3 coding DNA: TGTGCCAGAGGGGGGACAGGGGGCTCTGGAAACACCATATATTTT.

The V gene is TRBV6-5, the J gene TRBJ1-1; 8 bases match TRBD1. CDR1 and CDR2 (germline): MNHEY, SVGAGI. The CDR3 consists of 14 residues. V was clipped by 5 bases and J by 5 bases; unmatched bases: 7. The DNA for the CDR3 is TGTGCCAGCAGTCAACAGGGGGTAGGGACTGAAGCTTTCTTT. This translates into CASSQQGVGTEAFF.

The V gene is TRBV11-3, the J gene TRBJ2-5; D not resolved. Germline CDR1 SGHNT, CDR2 YENEEA. V was trimmed by 7 bases and J by 2 bases, leaving 11 bases between them. The CDR3 length is 13 residues. The CDR3 loop reads CASTPEDQETQYF. In nucleotides, the CDR3 is TGTGCCAGCACCCCGGAAGATCAAGAGACCCAGTACTTC.

The rearrangement uses TRBV21-1 and TRBJ2-3; the table calls TRBD2, which could not be checked here. TRBV21-1 constitutes a pseudogene. The CDR3 consists of 22 residues. For the CDR3, the DNA is TGTGCCAGCAGCAAACCTCCTCACGCCGGGAGTAGCGGGGGCCAAGGGCCAGATACGCAGTATTTT. Protein: CASSKPPHAGSSGGQGPDTQYF.

The genes are TRBV4-2 and TRBJ2-3, with 10 bases matching TRBD2. V shed 0 bases, J shed 1 base, and the junction held 4 bases outside the gene matches. Per the germline V gene, CDR1 is LGHNA and CDR2 is YNFKEQ. The CDR3 spans 17 residues. As DNA, the CDR3 is TGTGCCAGCAGCCAAGATACTAGCGGGGACCGCACAGATACGCAGTATTTT. Its protein product is CASSQDTSGDRTDTQYF.

V and J are TRBV9 and TRBJ1-3; 7 bases fit TRBD1. V trimming: 3 bases; J trimming: 0 bases; junction bases outside the gene matches: 3. Per germline, CDR1 SGDLS and CDR2 YYNGEE. The CDR3 totals 15 residues. The chain's CDR3 is CASSDWTGSGNTIYF. The CDR3, as DNA: TGTGCCAGCAGCGACTGGACAGGCTCTGGAAACACCATATATTTT.

This clone was seen at least ten times. V and J are TRBV28 and TRBJ1-5; a weak D match, TRBD1 (5 bases). V lost 11 bases to trimming and J lost 7 bases, with 24 bases between them. From germline, CDR1 is MDHEN and CDR2 SYDVKM. CDR3 length equals 15 residues. This chain's CDR3 is CAGSGDPPYRQPQHF. The CDR3 DNA reads as TGTGCCGGGAGCGGAGATCCACCCTACAGGCAGCCCCAGCATTTT.

The rearrangement uses TRBV2 and TRBJ2-7; TRBD2 matches at 7 bases. The CDR3 runs to 11 residues. CDR1 is SNHLY, CDR2 FYNNEI, per germline. V was pared by 6 bases and J by 6 bases, with 2 bases of the junction left unmatched. DNA for the CDR3: TGTGCCAGCAGGGGAGGGCTCGAGCAGTACTTC. It specifies CASRGGLEQYF.

Concerning this clone itself: Other DNA sequences in this specimen translate into the identical CDR3. The chain couples TRBV25-1 to TRBJ1-3; D unresolved. Trimming pared 6 bases from V and 4 bases from J, leaving 10 bases between. The germline CDR1 and CDR2 sequences are MGHDK and SYGVNS. The CDR3 consists of 13 residues. In DNA form, the CDR3 reads TGTGCCAGCAGCGTTAGGGCCGGAAACACCATATATTTT. Protein sequence: CASSVRAGNTIYF.

The J gene is TRBJ2-1, the V gene TRBV19; D is unresolved. Between the trimmed V and J ends, which lost 5 bases and 4 bases, there was a span of 21 bases. Germline V lookup: CDR1 LNHDA, CDR2 SQIVND (reference sequence). The CDR3 runs to 17 residues. In DNA, the CDR3 is TGTGCCAGTAGTTCCCCCCTTAAGGGCCACTTTTACAATGAGCAGTTCTTC. This gives the protein CASSSPLKGHFYNEQFF.

The rearrangement joins TRBV28 to TRBJ1-2; D not resolved. CDR3 length: 13 residues. The V end was cut by 10 bases, the J end by 7 bases, with 19 bases between. Per the germline V gene, CDR1 is MDHEN and CDR2 is SYDVKM. DNA for the CDR3: TGTGCCACCTATCCGGGAGGGCCGGTTGGCTACACCTTC. Translated: CATYPGGPVGYTF.

The chain joins TRBV14 to TRBJ2-7; D uncertain. Germline CDR1 SGHDN, CDR2 FVKESK. Trimming stripped 1 base from V and 4 bases from J, with 8 bases between. CDR3 length: 13 amino acids. This chain's CDR3 is CASSQVRTYEQYF. The CDR3 region has the DNA TGTGCCAGCAGCCAAGTCAGAACGTACGAGCAGTACTTC.

This sequence joins TRBV3-1 (or the pseudogene TRBV3-2) and TRBJ2-7; the D is unclear. Germline V gene sequence: CDR1 LGHDT, CDR2 YNNKEL (reference sequence). The CDR3 has 15 amino acids. V was trimmed by 0 bases and J by 2 bases, leaving 11 bases between them. As DNA, the CDR3 is TGTGCCAGCAGCCAAGACACCTTGAAGGCCTACGAGCAGTACTTC. Amino acid sequence: CASSQDTLKAYEQYF.

The chain employs TRBV5-1 and TRBJ2-3, with unresolved D. CDR1 SGHRS and CDR2 YFSETQ come from the germline V gene. CDR3 size: 14 residues. Deletions cut 2 bases from V and 4 bases from J, with 11 bases between. The CDR3 DNA reads TGCGCCAGCAGCTTTAACTACGAACCAGATACGCAGTATTTT. It encodes CASSFNYEPDTQYF. Full variable domain (remainder filled in from reference TRBV5-1 and TRBJ2-3): KAGVTQTPRYLIKTRGQQVTLSCSPISGHRSVSWYQQTPGQGLQFLFEYFSETQRNKGNFPGRFSGRQFSNSRSEMNVSTLELGDSALYLCASSFNYEPDTQYFGPGTRLTVL.

Concerning this clone itself: One end of the junction fails to match germline, which may point to a read error. The chain uses TRBV7-7 and TRBJ2-2; TRBD2 aligns across 7 bases. Germline V CDR1 and CDR2: SSHAT, FNYEAQ (reference sequence). This CDR3 is built from 16 residues. CDR3 residues: CASSLLGGTNTGELFF. CDR3 sequence (DNA): TGTGCTAGCAGCTTACTCGGGGGGACGAACACCGGGGAGCTGTTTTTT.

The V call is TRBV7-3, the J call TRBJ1-1, with 8 bases fitting TRBD1. Per the germline V gene, CDR1 is SGHTA and CDR2 is FQGTGA. V lost 3 bases to trimming and J lost 5 bases; unmatched junction nucleotides: 5. There are 14 residues in the CDR3. CDR3 residues: CASSFQGAGTEAFF. In nucleotides, the CDR3 is TGTGCCAGCAGCTTCCAGGGGGCCGGGACTGAAGCTTTCTTT.

This clone was counted a single time. This chain uses TRBV30 with TRBJ2-7; D is uncertain. V was shortened by 0 bases and J by 2 bases, with 11 bases between the two germline ends. The germline V gene has CDR1 GTSNPN and CDR2 SVGIG (reference sequence). The CDR3 consists of 14 residues. This chain's CDR3 is CAWSVRSNPYEQYF. The CDR3 DNA is TGTGCCTGGAGTGTACGTTCGAACCCCTACGAGCAGTACTTC.

This clone was recorded a few times. J is TRBJ1-1 and V is TRBV2; D gene uncertain. The V gene's germline CDR1 is SNHLY and CDR2 FYNNEI. The CDR3 spans 14 residues. V lost 0 bases to trimming and J lost 4 bases, with 9 bases between them. CDR3 residues: CASSEAWEPTEAFF. The CDR3 DNA is TGTGCCAGCAGTGAAGCTTGGGAGCCCACTGAAGCTTTCTTT.

The chain has TRBV15 and TRBJ1-3, with D tentatively TRBD1 (6 bases). Germline V gives CDR1 LNHNV, CDR2 YYDKDF (reference sequence). Trimming shortened V by 0 bases and J by 2 bases, and 11 bases separated the two germline ends. This CDR3 comprises 16 residues. CDR3 in DNA: TGTGCCACCAGCAGAGATTCTGCAGGGGCTGGAAACACCATATATTTT. Protein sequence: CATSRDSAGAGNTIYF.

On this clone: Other DNA sequences within the sample encode an identical CDR3. The chain employs TRBV9 and TRBJ1-1; D may be TRBD1 (6 bases). This CDR3 region has 15 residues. Germline CDR1 is SGDLS and CDR2 is YYNGEE. Trimming stripped 2 bases from V and 0 bases from J, with 11 bases between. CDR3 nucleotides: TGTGCCAGCAGCGTTGGGGGGGCGGTGAACACTGAAGCTTTCTTT. Protein product: CASSVGGAVNTEAFF.

This chain links TRBV7-2 with TRBJ2-3, with 8 bases fitting TRBD2. CDR3 length equals 14 residues. The germline CDR1 and CDR2 sequences are SGHTA and FQGNSA. With V trimmed by 5 bases and J by 5 bases, 6 bases remained unmatched. The CDR3 region is CASSESGGIDTQYF. Here the CDR3 DNA reads TGTGCCAGCAGCGAGAGCGGGGGAATAGATACGCAGTATTTT.

The chain has TRBV19 and TRBJ1-1; 7 positions match TRBD1. Trimming cost V 5 bases and J 0 bases; bases outside gene matches: 6. CDR1 and CDR2 (germline): LNHDA, SQIVND (reference sequence). The CDR3 is 15 residues long. The CDR3 spells CASSVGQLMNTEAFF. The CDR3 DNA follows: TGTGCCAGTAGTGTGGGACAGCTAATGAACACTGAAGCTTTCTTT.